This TCR beta chain emerged from a study of blood T cell repertoires in COVID-19 (dated by TCRdb to 2018 to 2021). The study in broad terms: The collaborator samples originated in the United States, Italy and Spain and spanned the acute and convalescent phases of COVID-19. The prospective study material was composed of cDNA or gDNA derived from T cells, B-cell-depleted T cells, or PBMCs. The dataset comprised deeply sampled blood TCRbeta repertoires from subjects exposed to, actively infected with, or recovered from COVID-19. The repertoires were released in a freely available public database meant as a resource for research on the immune response to SARS-CoV-2. Samples were obtained from the ongoing ImmuneRACE study (first 160 participants) and from about 1,300 subjects provided by 6 global collaborators. A de-identified subject ID, COVID-19 status, age in years and sex were almost always included in the sample metadata. Where HLA class I and class II types were available, the types were taken from metadata supplied by the sample provider, not from assay-based typing.

Participants in the prospective study were enrolled through a virtual design, were aged about 18 to 90 years, and lived in approximately 25 United States geographic areas. To assign participants to cohorts, the prospective study relied on clinical history that participants themselves reported in a screening survey and a study questionnaire. Recovered participants in ImmuneRACE Cohort 3 were defined as having two consecutive negative NP/OP PCR tests, clearance from a healthcare professional, or resolution of symptoms. Each participant in the prospective study had whole blood, serum and a nasopharyngeal or oropharyngeal swab collected by mobile phlebotomists. Over an approximately 2-month period, participants in the prospective study had the option of providing additional blood draws and questionnaires. Before DNA extraction, blood samples from the prospective study were shipped at room temperature or frozen.

The junction carries 5 bases between V and J, which are trimmed by 4 bases and 9 bases respectively. The CDR3, cysteine through phenylalanine, is 10 amino acids long. Only the CDR3 part of the read is kept: 30 bases, read in frame from the first base. In the germline V gene, CDR1 corresponds to SGDLS and CDR2 to YYNGEE. The investigation overall reported the following: The quantity of clinical and demographic metadata differed by source and by participant and was supplied without curation.

This clone has just one count. Its antigen is unknown. No much larger clone exists at a distance of one base, and base qualities are not known. TCRbeta CDR3 regions were amplified from genomic DNA using the immunoSEQ Assay, a bias-controlled multiplex PCR. In the source study's methods: Within the assay, amplification of reference gene primers was used to estimate how many nucleated cells each sample contained. Sequence reads were collapsed and filtered to measure the absolute abundance of every unique TCRbeta CDR3 rearrangement. For each sample, productive Simpson clonality was calculated by taking the square root of Simpson's diversity index across productive rearrangements. TCRdb obtained this table from immuneACCESS and retained in-frame rearrangements with V and J assigned. These tables miss some clones; where compared with another copy, unresolved V genes account for less than half of the shortfall, and the remainder is unexplained. The V and J calls and the clone size are those of that table, but D and trimming were determined from the DNA. Counted in this sample were around 330,000 clones; approximately 90% of them appeared once. The ten largest clones capture more than 8.5% of the sample.

Recombination joined TRBV9 with TRBJ2-1; TRBD2 might be the D gene, on 5 matching bases. The source of this sequence is a woman aged 18-30 years who had recovered from COVID-19. The source material was PBMCs or T cells enriched from blood (not recorded which). The bases are TGTGCCAGCAGCCGGGGTGAGCAGTTCTTC. This gives the protein CASSRGEQFF.